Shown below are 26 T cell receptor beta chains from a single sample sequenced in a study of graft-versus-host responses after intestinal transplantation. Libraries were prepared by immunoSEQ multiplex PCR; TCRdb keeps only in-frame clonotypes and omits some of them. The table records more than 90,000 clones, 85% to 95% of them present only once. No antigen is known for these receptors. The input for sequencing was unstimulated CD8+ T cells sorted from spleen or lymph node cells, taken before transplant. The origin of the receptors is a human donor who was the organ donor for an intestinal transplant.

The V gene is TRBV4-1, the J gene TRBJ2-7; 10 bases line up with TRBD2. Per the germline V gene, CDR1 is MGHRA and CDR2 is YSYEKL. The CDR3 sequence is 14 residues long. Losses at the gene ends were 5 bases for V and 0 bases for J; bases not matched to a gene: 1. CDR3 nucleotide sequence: TGCGCCAGCAGCTTAGCGGGAGGCTCCTACGAGCAGTACTTC. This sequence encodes CASSLAGGSYEQYF.

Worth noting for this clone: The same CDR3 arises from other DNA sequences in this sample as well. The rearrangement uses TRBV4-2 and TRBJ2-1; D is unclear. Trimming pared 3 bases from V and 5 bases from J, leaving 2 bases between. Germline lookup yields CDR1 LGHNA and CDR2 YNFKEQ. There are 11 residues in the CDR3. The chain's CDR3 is CASSQDNEQFF. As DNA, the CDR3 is TGTGCCAGCAGCCAGGACAATGAGCAGTTCTTC.

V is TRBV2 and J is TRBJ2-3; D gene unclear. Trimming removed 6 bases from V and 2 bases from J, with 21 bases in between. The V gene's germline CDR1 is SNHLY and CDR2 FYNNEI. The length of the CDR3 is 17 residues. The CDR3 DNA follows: TGTGCCAGCAGCGATACTACAATAGGGCTTTACACAGATACGCAGTATTTT. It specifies CASSDTTIGLYTDTQYF.

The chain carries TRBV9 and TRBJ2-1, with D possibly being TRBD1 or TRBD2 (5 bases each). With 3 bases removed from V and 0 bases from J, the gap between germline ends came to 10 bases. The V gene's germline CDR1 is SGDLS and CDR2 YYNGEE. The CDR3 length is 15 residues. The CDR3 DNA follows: TGTGCCAGCAGCGGGGGGAGAAACTCCTACAATGAGCAGTTCTTC. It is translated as CASSGGRNSYNEQFF.

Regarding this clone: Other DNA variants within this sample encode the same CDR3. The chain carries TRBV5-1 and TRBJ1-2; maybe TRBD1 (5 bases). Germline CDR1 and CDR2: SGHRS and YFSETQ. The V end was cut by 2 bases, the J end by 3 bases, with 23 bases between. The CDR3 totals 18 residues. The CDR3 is CASSFEGTGPMKDYGYTF. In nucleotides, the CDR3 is TGCGCCAGCAGCTTCGAGGGGACGGGCCCTATGAAGGACTATGGCTACACCTTC.

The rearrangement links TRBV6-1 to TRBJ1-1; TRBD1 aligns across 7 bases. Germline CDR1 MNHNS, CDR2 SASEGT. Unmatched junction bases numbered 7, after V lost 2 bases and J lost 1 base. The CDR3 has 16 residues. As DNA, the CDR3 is TGTGCCAGCAGTGAACCGTCGTACAGGGGGAACACTGAAGCTTTCTTT. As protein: CASSEPSYRGNTEAFF.

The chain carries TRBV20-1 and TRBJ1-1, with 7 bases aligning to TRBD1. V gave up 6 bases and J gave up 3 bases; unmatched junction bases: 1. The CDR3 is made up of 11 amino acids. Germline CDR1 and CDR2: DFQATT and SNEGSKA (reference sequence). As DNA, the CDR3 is TGCAGTGCAGACAGGGACACTGAAGCTTTCTTT. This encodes CSADRDTEAFF.

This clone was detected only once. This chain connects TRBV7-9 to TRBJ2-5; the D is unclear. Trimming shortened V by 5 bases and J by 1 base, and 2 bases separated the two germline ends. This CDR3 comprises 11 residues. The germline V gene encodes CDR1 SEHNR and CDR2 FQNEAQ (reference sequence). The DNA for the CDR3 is TGTGCCAGCAGCATCCAAGAGACCCAGTACTTC. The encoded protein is CASSIQETQYF. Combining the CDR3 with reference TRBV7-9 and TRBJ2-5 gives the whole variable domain DTGVSQNPRHKITKRGQNVTFRCDPISEHNRLYWYRQTLGQGPEFLTYFQNEAQLEKSRLLSDRFSAERPKGSFSTLEIQRTEQGDSAMYLCASSIQETQYFGPGTRLLVL.

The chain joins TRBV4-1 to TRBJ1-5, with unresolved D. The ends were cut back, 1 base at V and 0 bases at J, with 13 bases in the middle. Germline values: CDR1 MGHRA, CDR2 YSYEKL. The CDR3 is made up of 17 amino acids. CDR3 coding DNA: TGCGCCAGCAGCCAAGGCCTCAACCTTTATAGCAATCAGCCCCAGCATTTT. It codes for CASSQGLNLYSNQPQHF.

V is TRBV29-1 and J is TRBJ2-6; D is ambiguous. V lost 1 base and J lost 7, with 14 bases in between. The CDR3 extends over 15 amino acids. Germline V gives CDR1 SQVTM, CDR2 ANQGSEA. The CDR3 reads CSVEGGREGANVLTF. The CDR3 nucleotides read TGCAGCGTTGAAGGTGGTAGGGAAGGTGCCAACGTCCTGACTTTC.

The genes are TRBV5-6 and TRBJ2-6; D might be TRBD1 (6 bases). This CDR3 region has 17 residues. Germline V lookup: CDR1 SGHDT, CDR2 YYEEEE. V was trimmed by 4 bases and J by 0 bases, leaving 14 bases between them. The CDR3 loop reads CASSDWTAVSGANVLTF. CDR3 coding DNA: TGTGCCAGCAGCGACTGGACAGCGGTCTCTGGGGCCAACGTCCTGACTTTC.

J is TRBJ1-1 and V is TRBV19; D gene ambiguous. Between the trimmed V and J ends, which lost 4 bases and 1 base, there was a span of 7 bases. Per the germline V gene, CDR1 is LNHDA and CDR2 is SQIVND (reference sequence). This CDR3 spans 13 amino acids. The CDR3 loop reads CASSTDWNTEAFF. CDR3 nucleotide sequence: TGTGCCAGTAGTACGGACTGGAACACTGAAGCTTTCTTT.

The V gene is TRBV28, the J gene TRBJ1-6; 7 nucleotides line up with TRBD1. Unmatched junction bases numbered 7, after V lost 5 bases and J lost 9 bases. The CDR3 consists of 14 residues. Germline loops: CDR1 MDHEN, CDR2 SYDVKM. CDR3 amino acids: CASSNTGAGSPLHF. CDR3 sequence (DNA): TGTGCCAGCAGTAATACAGGGGCCGGTTCACCCCTCCACTTT.

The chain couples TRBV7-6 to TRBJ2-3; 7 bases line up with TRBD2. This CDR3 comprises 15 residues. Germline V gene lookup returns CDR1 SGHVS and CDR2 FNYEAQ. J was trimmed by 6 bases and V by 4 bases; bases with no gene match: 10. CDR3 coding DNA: TGTGCCAGCAGCTCCCGCGGGAGATGGCCGGATACGCAGTATTTT. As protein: CASSSRGRWPDTQYF. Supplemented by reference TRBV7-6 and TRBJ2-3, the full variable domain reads GAGVSQSPRYKVTKRGQDVALRCDPISGHVSLYWYRQALGQGPEFLTYFNYEAQQDKSGLPNDRFSAERPEGSISTLTIQRTEQRDSAMYRCASSSRGRWPDTQYFGPGTRLTVL.

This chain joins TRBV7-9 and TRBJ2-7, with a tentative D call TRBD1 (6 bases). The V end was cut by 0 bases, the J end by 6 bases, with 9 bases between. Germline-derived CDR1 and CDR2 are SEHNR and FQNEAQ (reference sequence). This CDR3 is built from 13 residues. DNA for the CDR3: TGTGCCAGCAGCTTAGCTAGGGGGAGCGAGCAGTACTTC. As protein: CASSLARGSEQYF.

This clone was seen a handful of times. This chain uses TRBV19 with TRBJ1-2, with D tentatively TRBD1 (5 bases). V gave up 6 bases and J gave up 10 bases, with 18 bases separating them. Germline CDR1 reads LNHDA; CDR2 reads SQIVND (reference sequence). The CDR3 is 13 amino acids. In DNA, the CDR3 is TGTGCCAGTAGACAGGACAACCTTTTCGACTACACCTTC. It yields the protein CASRQDNLFDYTF. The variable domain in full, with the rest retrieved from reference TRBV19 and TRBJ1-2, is DGGITQSPKYLFRKEGQNVTLSCEQNLNHDAMYWYRQDPGQGLRLIYYSQIVNDFQKGDIAEGYSVSREKKESFPLTVTSAQKNPTAFYLCASRQDNLFDYTFGSGTRLTVV.

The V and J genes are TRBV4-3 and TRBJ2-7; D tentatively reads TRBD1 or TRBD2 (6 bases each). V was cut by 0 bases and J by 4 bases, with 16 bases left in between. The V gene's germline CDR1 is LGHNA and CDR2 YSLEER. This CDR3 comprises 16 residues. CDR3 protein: CASSQDLGGRAYEQYF. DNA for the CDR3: TGCGCCAGCAGCCAAGATCTAGGGGGGCGAGCTTACGAGCAGTACTTC.

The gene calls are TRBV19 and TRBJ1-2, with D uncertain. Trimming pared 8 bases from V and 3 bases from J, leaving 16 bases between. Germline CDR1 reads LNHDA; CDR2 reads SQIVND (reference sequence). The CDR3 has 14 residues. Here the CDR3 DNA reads TGTGCCAGTGGTGCCGGGCCCGGGGACTATGGCTACACCTTC. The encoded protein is CASGAGPGDYGYTF.

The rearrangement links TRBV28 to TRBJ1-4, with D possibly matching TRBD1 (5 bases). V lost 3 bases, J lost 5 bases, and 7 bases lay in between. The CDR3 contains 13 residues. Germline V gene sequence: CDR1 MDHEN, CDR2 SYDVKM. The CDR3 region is CASSLGLNEKLFF. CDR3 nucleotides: TGTGCCAGCAGTTTGGGACTAAATGAAAAACTGTTTTTT.

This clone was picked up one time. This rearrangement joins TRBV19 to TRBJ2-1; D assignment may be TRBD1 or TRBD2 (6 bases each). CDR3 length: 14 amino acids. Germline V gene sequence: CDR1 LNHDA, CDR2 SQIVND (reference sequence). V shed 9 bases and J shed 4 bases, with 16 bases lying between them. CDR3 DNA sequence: TGTGCCAGCGCCAGGGGACTGGTTTACAATGAGCAGTTCTTC. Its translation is CASARGLVYNEQFF.

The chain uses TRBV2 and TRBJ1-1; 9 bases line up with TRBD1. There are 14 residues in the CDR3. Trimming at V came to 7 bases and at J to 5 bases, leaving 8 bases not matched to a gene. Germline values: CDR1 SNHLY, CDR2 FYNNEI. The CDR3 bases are TGTGCCAGCACCCCCGGGACAGGGAAGACTGAAGCTTTCTTT. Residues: CASTPGTGKTEAFF.

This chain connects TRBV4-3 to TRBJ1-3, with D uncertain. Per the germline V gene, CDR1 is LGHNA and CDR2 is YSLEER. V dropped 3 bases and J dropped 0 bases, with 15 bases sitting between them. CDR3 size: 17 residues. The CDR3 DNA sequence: TGCGCCAGCAGCCAGGCGTGGGTGAGGTCCTCTGGAAACACCATATATTTT. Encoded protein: CASSQAWVRSSGNTIYF.

Here the CDR3 reads CASSLLPAAGTGELFF. The CDR3 region has the DNA TGTGCCAGCAGCTTACTTCCGGCAGCGGGCACCGGGGAGCTGTTTTTT. This chain uses TRBV7-9 with TRBJ2-2, with D perhaps matching TRBD2 (6 bases). V gave up 2 bases and J gave up 4 bases, with 14 bases separating them. Germline CDR1 SEHNR, CDR2 FQNEAQ (reference sequence). This CDR3 is built from 16 residues.

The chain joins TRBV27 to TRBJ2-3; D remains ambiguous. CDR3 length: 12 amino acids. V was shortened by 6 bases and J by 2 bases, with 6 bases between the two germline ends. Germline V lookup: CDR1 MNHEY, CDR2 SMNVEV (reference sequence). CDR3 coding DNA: TGTGCCAGCAGCCGTCCCACAGATACGCAGTATTTT. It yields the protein CASSRPTDTQYF.

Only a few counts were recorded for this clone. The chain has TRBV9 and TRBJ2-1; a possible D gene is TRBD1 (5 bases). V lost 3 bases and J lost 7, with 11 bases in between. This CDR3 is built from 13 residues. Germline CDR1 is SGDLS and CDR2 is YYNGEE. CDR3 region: CASSGGGLNEQFF. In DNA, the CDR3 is TGTGCCAGCAGCGGGGGCGGTTTGAATGAGCAGTTCTTC.

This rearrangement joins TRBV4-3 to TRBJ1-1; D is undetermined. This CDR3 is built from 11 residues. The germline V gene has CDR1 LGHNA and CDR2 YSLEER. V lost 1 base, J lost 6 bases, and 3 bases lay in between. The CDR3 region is CASSQGSEAFF. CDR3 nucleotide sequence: TGCGCCAGCAGCCAAGGCTCTGAAGCTTTCTTT.